This TCR beta chain is drawn from a study of blood T cell repertoires in COVID-19 (dated by TCRdb to 2019 to 2021). Study-wide context: The collaborator samples originated in the United States, Italy and Spain and spanned the acute and convalescent phases of COVID-19. The repertoires were released in a freely available public database meant as a resource for research on the immune response to SARS-CoV-2. The samples were drawn from the first 160 participants of the ongoing ImmuneRACE study and from 950 to 1,500 subjects provided by 6 global collaborators. The dataset comprised deeply sampled blood TCRbeta repertoires from subjects exposed to, actively infected with, or recovered from COVID-19. The material from the prospective study consisted of cDNA or gDNA derived from T cells, B-cell-depleted T cells, or PBMCs. Nearly every sample came with metadata listing a de-identified subject ID, COVID-19 status, age in years and sex. HLA class I and class II types, where available, came from metadata supplied by the sample provider rather than from assay-based typing. General conclusions and limits of the study: The amount of clinical and demographic metadata varied by source and participant and was provided uncurated.

TCRbeta CDR3 regions were amplified from genomic DNA by means of the immunoSEQ Assay, a bias-controlled multiplex PCR. The paper's processing steps were these. The number of nucleated cells in each sample was estimated by amplification of reference gene primers within the assay. To quantify the absolute abundance of each unique TCRbeta CDR3 rearrangement, sequence reads were collapsed and filtered. For each sample, productive Simpson clonality was calculated as the square root of Simpson's diversity index over productive rearrangements. The clones in this table, taken by TCRdb from immuneACCESS, are in-frame only. Not every clone is retained; where verified, under half of the shortfall comes from an unresolved V gene, and the cause of the rest is unknown. The DNA was the basis for D and trimming; V, J and clone size are from that table. The sample table shows under 300,000 clones, and approximately 83% are seen once. Of the sample, about 9.5% falls within the top ten clones.

Collaborating institutions collected whole blood in K2EDTA tubes following their own protocols. For TCRbeta analysis, collaborator samples were shipped as frozen whole blood, as isolated PBMCs, or as DNA extracted from either sample type. With respect to this clone: The target of this receptor is not known. No qualities accompany the bases; no much larger clone lies one base away.

This TCR was recovered from a woman older than 75 with acute or convalescent COVID-19. Specimen: peripheral blood.

CDR3 region: CASSLRQGSGETQYF. The base sequence is TGCGCCAGCAGCTTGAGGCAGGGGTCGGGAGAGACCCAGTACTTC. Recombination linked TRBV5-1 to TRBJ2-5, with a weak D call of TRBD1 (6 bases match). The CDR3 runs 15 amino acids, cysteine and phenylalanine included. The only DNA kept is the CDR3, 45 bases in frame from the first base. CDR1 SGHRS and CDR2 YFSETQ were looked up in the germline V gene. V gives up 1 base and J gives up 4 bases, and the segment between their germline ends measures 14 bases.